This entry is about one TCR beta chain. The entry originates in a study of blood T cells in healthy people across ages. The CDR3 totals 16 residues. Deletions cut 5 bases from V and 4 bases from J, with 19 bases between. PCR was performed a second time for 7 to 11 cycles using a sample-barcoded 5' primer and a J-beta primer mix. Tags on each cDNA molecule came from a template-switch adaptor with 12 random nucleotides. Each sample provided no less than 3 million CDR3-containing paired-end reads. TCRdb redid the calling of the 5' RACE reads with MiXCR, one entry per CDR3 protein. The repertoire holds about 720,000 distinct CDR3 sequences, with 22% as singletons.

This clonotype was sampled from a man between 70 and 80 years old in good health. The gene calls are TRBV12-3 or TRBV12-4 and TRBJ2-3, with D tentatively TRBD2 (5 bases). The source material was blood. The CDR3 reads CASSGGPLAKADTQYF. In nucleotides, the CDR3 is TGTGCCAGCAGTGGAGGCCCACTTGCTAAGGCAGATACGCAGTATTTT.